This TCR beta chain was obtained from a study of T cell clonotyping in hematopoietic cell transplantation. Across the whole study: Recipient samples before transplant were obtained post-cytoreduction.

This clone was counted between two and nine times. Its antigen is not known. Generated by immunoSEQ multiplex PCR, the TCRdb table keeps only in-frame clones and is missing some. The repertoire holds around 80,000 clones, 96% seen once, with 1.5% to 2% in the top ten. There are 15 residues in the CDR3. Germline V gene sequence: CDR1 SQVTM, CDR2 ANQGSEA. The V end was cut by 6 bases, the J end by 1 base, with 15 bases between. Time point defined: recipient sample about 28 days before transplant, after cytoreduction. Blood collection times were about day -28 and days 30, 100, 180 posttransplant. General study points: Graft donor and pretransplant recipient Inverse Simpson Index values predicted broader posttransplant TCR diversity. After transplant, recipient diversity fell while pathologically expanded clonotypes grew through day 180.

The sequencing used peripheral blood mononuclear cells, collected before stem cell transplant. This clonotype was sampled from a woman aged 50 to 60 with acute myeloid leukemia. Some clones in this sample may be carry-over from other donors' samples. The rearrangement joins TRBV29-1 to TRBJ2-2; TRBD1 or TRBD2 may be the D gene (5 bases each). The CDR3 sequence: CSVTDGTVNTGELFF. The DNA of the CDR3 is TGCAGCGTGACGGATGGGACGGTGAACACCGGGGAGCTGTTTTTT.